The 16 T cell receptor beta chains listed next were all sequenced from one sample in a study of OX40 agonist ivuxolimab in advanced cancers. Library preparation was by the immunoSEQ multiplex PCR assay. In TCRdb, the immuneACCESS table is reduced to in-frame sequences with V and J assigned. These tables do not hold every clone; where another copy was compared, an unresolved V gene accounts for under half, and the others remain unexplained. The sample data list about 69,000 clones, and 85% to 90% of these were observed just once. Roughly a tenth of the sample rests with the top ten. The sequencing here drew on CD4+ or CD8+ T cells sorted from blood, taken in a trial of the OX40 agonist ivuxolimab. These receptor sequences come from an adult with an advanced solid tumor such as melanoma, head and neck, liver or kidney cancer.

The V and J genes are TRBV6-6 and TRBJ2-7; 7 bases agree with TRBD2. Germline CDR1 is MNHNY and CDR2 is SVGAGI (reference sequence). The CDR3 has 14 residues. J was trimmed by 9 bases and V by 2 bases; bases with no gene match: 10. The CDR3 reads CASSYLGASGRQYF. DNA for the CDR3: TGTGCCAGCAGTTACCTCGGGGCTAGCGGTCGGCAGTACTTC.

The chain joins TRBV9 to TRBJ2-2; D is undetermined. Germline V gene sequence: CDR1 SGDLS, CDR2 YYNGEE. V was cut by 0 bases and J by 5 bases, with 14 bases left in between. CDR3 length: 16 amino acids. CDR3 sequence (DNA): TGTGCCAGCAGCGTAGACCCTCGGCCCGGGACCGGGGAGCTGTTTTTT. Protein: CASSVDPRPGTGELFF.

The rearrangement uses TRBV15 and TRBJ2-7; unclear D gene. Germline V CDR1 and CDR2: LNHNV, YYDKDF (reference sequence). V lost 8 bases and J lost 6, with 14 bases in between. The CDR3 runs 12 residues. CDR3 residues: CATPGKTGEQYF. CDR3 sequence (DNA): TGTGCCACCCCAGGTAAAACGGGCGAGCAGTACTTC.

This chain joins TRBV11-3 and TRBJ1-4; D is uncertain. The V gene lost 5 bases and the J gene lost 0 bases, with 10 bases spanning the gap. This CDR3 comprises 15 residues. Germline lookup yields CDR1 SGHNT and CDR2 YENEEA. CDR3 loop: CASSEFGATNEKLFF. For the CDR3, the DNA is TGTGCCAGCAGCGAATTTGGTGCAACTAATGAAAAACTGTTTTTT.

This clone has more than one count but fewer than ten. The rearrangement joins TRBV28 to TRBJ2-5, with unresolved D. CDR1 and CDR2 from the germline V gene are MDHEN and SYDVKM. This CDR3 is built from 10 residues. This CDR3 reads CAVRRETQYF. CDR3 nucleotide sequence: TGTGCAGTCCGTAGGGAGACCCAGTACTTC. The entire variable domain, with the rest obtained from reference TRBV28 and TRBJ2-5, is as follows: DVKVTQSSRYLVKRTGEKVFLECVQDMDHENMFWYRQDPGLGLRLIYFSYDVKMKEKGDIPEGYSVSREKKERFSLILESASTNQTSMYLCAVRRETQYFGPGTRLLVL.

The V and J genes are TRBV2 and TRBJ2-1; no reliable D call. This CDR3 has 11 amino acids. Germline loops: CDR1 SNHLY, CDR2 FYNNEI. V was cut by 4 bases and J by 7 bases, with 5 bases left in between. The CDR3 here is CASSGRNEQFF. CDR3 nucleotide sequence: TGTGCCAGCAGTGGACGAAATGAGCAGTTCTTC.

The chain carries TRBV7-6 and TRBJ2-2, with no clear D. The CDR3 contains 13 residues. Germline V gene sequence: CDR1 SGHVS, CDR2 FNYEAQ. Trimming pared 2 bases from V and 6 bases from J, leaving 7 bases between. The CDR3, as DNA: TGTGCCAGCAGCTTAAGGCCCTCCGGGGAGCTGTTTTTT. As protein: CASSLRPSGELFF.

The chain links TRBV15 to TRBJ2-7; D call uncertain. The CDR3 extends over 14 amino acids. The germline V and J ends were trimmed by 0 bases and 0 bases, with 6 bases remaining between them. CDR1 LNHNV and CDR2 YYDKDF come from the germline V gene (reference sequence). The CDR3 reads CATSRDRNSYEQYF. The CDR3, as DNA: TGTGCCACCAGCAGAGACAGAAACTCCTACGAGCAGTACTTC.

The J gene is TRBJ2-3, the V gene TRBV6-5, with D perhaps given as TRBD1 or TRBD2 (7 bases each). This CDR3 contains 15 residues. The V and J ends lost 4 bases and 4 bases respectively, with 15 bases between them. Germline assignment: CDR1 MNHEY and CDR2 SVGAGI. This chain's CDR3 is CASSLTSGGADTQYF. CDR3 bases: TGTGCCAGCAGTTTAACGTCAGGGGGGGCAGATACGCAGTATTTT.

This clone was observed a single time. The J gene is TRBJ2-6, the V gene TRBV15; D unclear. Germline V gene sequence: CDR1 LNHNV, CDR2 YYDKDF (reference sequence). The CDR3 contains 16 residues. The germline V and J ends were trimmed by 0 bases and 3 bases, with 9 bases remaining between them. In nucleotides, the CDR3 is TGTGCCACCAGCAGAGATCTAACCAATGGGGCCAACGTCCTGACTTTC. It is translated as CATSRDLTNGANVLTF.

The CDR3 coding sequence is TGTGCCAGCAGTCAACAGGGGGCGGGTAGGTACAATGAGCAGTTCTTC. It specifies CASSQQGAGRYNEQFF. V gene TRBV2 combines with J gene TRBJ2-1, with 9 bases lining up with TRBD1. Germline CDR1 reads SNHLY; CDR2 reads FYNNEI. The CDR3 contains 16 residues. V shed 5 bases, J shed 4 bases, and the junction held 9 bases outside the gene matches.

The V gene is TRBV2, the J gene TRBJ2-6, with 7 bases matching TRBD1. The CDR3 contains 15 residues. V lost 6 bases, J lost 2 bases, and 4 bases stayed unmatched. Per germline, CDR1 SNHLY and CDR2 FYNNEI. The DNA for the CDR3 is TGTGCCAGCAGGACGGACAGGCCTGGGGCCAACGTCCTGACTTTC. It yields the protein CASRTDRPGANVLTF.

The rearrangement uses TRBV9 and TRBJ2-7; D possibly corresponds to TRBD2 (6 bases). With 3 bases removed from V and 4 bases from J, the gap between germline ends came to 11 bases. This CDR3 contains 13 residues. In germline, CDR1 is SGDLS, CDR2 YYNGEE. DNA for the CDR3: TGTGCCAGCAGCGGAGGGACTCCTTACGAGCAGTACTTC. It encodes CASSGGTPYEQYF.

The chain combines TRBV28 with TRBJ1-5; no clear D. Trimming stripped 5 bases from V and 1 base from J, with 12 bases between. The CDR3 sequence is 15 residues long. Germline V gene data show CDR1 as MDHEN and CDR2 as SYDVKM. The CDR3, as DNA: TGTGCCAGCAGTGGCACCCCAGGAAGCAATCAGCCCCAGCATTTT. Translated: CASSGTPGSNQPQHF.

The gene calls are TRBV15 and TRBJ2-5, with TRBD2 identical over 11 bases. V was clipped by 1 base and J by 5 bases; unmatched bases: 0. The CDR3 sequence is 14 residues long. Germline CDR1 reads LNHNV; CDR2 reads YYDKDF (reference sequence). The CDR3 loop is CATSRGTSGETQYF. DNA of the CDR3: TGTGCCACCAGCAGAGGGACTAGCGGGGAGACCCAGTACTTC.

This clone has more than one count but fewer than ten. The V gene is TRBV5-4, the J gene TRBJ1-2; D uncertain. The CDR3 contains 11 residues. Germline V gene data show CDR1 as SGHNT and CDR2 as YYREEE (reference sequence). Trimming pared 2 bases from V and 7 bases from J, leaving 6 bases between. The CDR3 sequence is CASSLFGGYTF. As DNA, the CDR3 is TGTGCCAGCAGCTTATTCGGTGGCTACACCTTC.